Shown below are 8 T cell receptor beta chains from a single sample sequenced in a study of metastatic and nonmetastatic thyroid tumors. TCRdb re-called clones via MiXCR from the PCR reads. The data contain tens of thousands of clones, under 20% of them singletons. Each patient went into thyroid surgery without having received any treatment. Sample: blood. The receptors originated from a male donor with papillary thyroid cancer or a benign thyroid nodule (not recorded which). Some clones in this sample may be carry-over from other donors' samples.

This clone was detected ten times or more. V is TRBV11-2 and J is TRBJ2-2; D remains ambiguous. This CDR3 is built from 13 residues. The V end lost 1 base, the J end lost 4 bases, and 4 bases lay between the germline ends. CDR1 is SGHAT, CDR2 FQNNGV, per germline. CDR3 sequence reads: CASSLVLTGELFF. The CDR3 nucleotides are TGTGCCAGCAGCTTAGTCCTCACCGGGGAGCTGTTTTTT.

The rearrangement joins TRBV6-1 to TRBJ1-5; no clear D gene. The V end lost 8 bases, the J end lost 4 bases, and 12 bases lay between the germline ends. CDR1 MNHNS and CDR2 SASEGT come from the germline V gene. The CDR3 totals 13 residues. The CDR3 is CASQFGENQPQHF. The CDR3 nucleotides read TGTGCCAGCCAATTCGGAGAGAATCAGCCCCAGCATTTT.

The chain has TRBV19 and TRBJ1-1, with 8 bases lining up with TRBD1. The length of the CDR3 is 14 residues. The germline gives CDR1 LNHDA, CDR2 SQIVND (reference sequence). J gave up 1 base and V 11 bases, and 9 bases lay outside the gene matches. In DNA, the CDR3 is TGTGCCGCAAGAAACAGGGGGGGGAACACTGAAGCTTTCTTT. Encoded protein: CAARNRGGNTEAFF.

This clone was detected many times. The chain links TRBV7-8 to TRBJ1-3; possible D gene TRBD1, 5 bases. The ends were cut back, 2 bases at V and 4 bases at J, with 15 bases in the middle. The CDR3 extends over 16 amino acids. The V gene's germline CDR1 is SGHVS and CDR2 FQNEAQ. CDR3 nucleotides: TGTGCCAGCAGCTTAAGGGCGGAGGGGTTGGGAAACACCATATATTTT. Translating gives CASSLRAEGLGNTIYF.

This clone has more than one count but fewer than ten. This may be a read error: a much more frequent sequence differs by one nucleotide. The chain carries TRBV10-3 and TRBJ2-5; D is possibly TRBD1 or TRBD2 (7 bases each). V lost 6 bases and J lost 7, with 18 bases in between. Germline V gene data show CDR1 as ENHRY and CDR2 as SYGVKD. The CDR3 is 14 residues long. As DNA, the CDR3 is TGTGCCATCAGAAAACGACAGGGCGGGGGGACCCAGTACTTC. It codes for CAIRKRQGGGTQYF.

This clone has ten or more counts. The CDR3 coding sequence is TGTGCCAGCAGCTCGACTAGCGGTGCAGATACGCAGTATTTT. Translation: CASSSTSGADTQYF. The V and J genes are TRBV7-3 and TRBJ2-3, with 9 nucleotides matching TRBD2. J gave up 4 bases and V 4 bases, and 3 bases lay outside the gene matches. Germline values: CDR1 SGHTA, CDR2 FQGTGA. The CDR3 has 14 residues. Drawing the rest from reference TRBV7-3 and TRBJ2-3, the complete variable domain is GAGVSQTPSNKVTEKGKYVELRCDPISGHTALYWYRQSLGQGPEFLIYFQGTGAADDSGLPNDRFFAVRPEGSVSTLKIQRTERGDSAVYLCASSSTSGADTQYFGPGTRLTVL.

Ten or more counts support this clone. The CDR3 is CASSLPGSGEKLFF. The CDR3 bases are TGTGCCAGCAGCTTGCCCGGGTCGGGTGAAAAACTGTTTTTT. The chain joins TRBV5-4 to TRBJ1-4; no clear D. The V gene's germline CDR1 is SGHNT and CDR2 YYREEE (reference sequence). V lost 1 base and J 7 bases, leaving 11 bases between the germline ends. This CDR3 contains 14 residues.

The chain links TRBV11-2 to TRBJ1-6; the D gene is possibly TRBD1 (5 bases). The length of the CDR3 is 14 residues. CDR1 and CDR2 (germline): SGHAT, FQNNGV. V was pared by 7 bases and J by 7 bases, with 14 bases between. For the CDR3, the DNA is TGTGCCAGCACCCAAGACCCAGGGAATTCACCCCTCCACTTT. Amino acid sequence: CASTQDPGNSPLHF.